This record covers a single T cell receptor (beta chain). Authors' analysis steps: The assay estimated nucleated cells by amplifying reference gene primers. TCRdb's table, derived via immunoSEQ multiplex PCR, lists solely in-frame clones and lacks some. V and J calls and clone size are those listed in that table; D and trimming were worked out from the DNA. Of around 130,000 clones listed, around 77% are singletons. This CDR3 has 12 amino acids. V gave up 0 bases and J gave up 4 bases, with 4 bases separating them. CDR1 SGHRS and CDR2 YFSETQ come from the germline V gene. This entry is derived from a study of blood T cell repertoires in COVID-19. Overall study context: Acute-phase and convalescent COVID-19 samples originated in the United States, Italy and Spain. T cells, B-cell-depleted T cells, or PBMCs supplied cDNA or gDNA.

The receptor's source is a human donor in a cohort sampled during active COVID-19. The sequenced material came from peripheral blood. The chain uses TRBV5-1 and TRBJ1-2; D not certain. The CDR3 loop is CASSLESYGYTF. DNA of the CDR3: TGCGCCAGCAGCTTGGAGAGCTATGGCTACACCTTC.